This T cell receptor (beta chain) was retrieved from a study of response to subunit inactivated influenza vaccine. There are a few counts of this clonotype. CDR3 size: 14 residues. Trimming took off 3 bases at V and 2 bases at J, with 10 bases between the two ends. TCRdb reprocessed the RT-PCR reads with MiXCR, giving one entry per CDR3 protein. The profile covers 710,000 or so distinct CDR3 sequences, with 15% to 18% appearing a single time and roughly 11% taken by the ten largest. This sample comprised PBMCs from blood, obtained 12 days after vaccination. This clonotype was obtained from a man in his fifties who received an inactivated influenza vaccine. J is TRBJ1-2 and V is TRBV12-3 or TRBV12-4; D possibly corresponds to TRBD1 (5 bases). CDR3 region: CASSFGGTNYGYTF. DNA for the CDR3: TGTGCCAGCAGTTTTGGCGGGACCAACTATGGCTACACCTTC.